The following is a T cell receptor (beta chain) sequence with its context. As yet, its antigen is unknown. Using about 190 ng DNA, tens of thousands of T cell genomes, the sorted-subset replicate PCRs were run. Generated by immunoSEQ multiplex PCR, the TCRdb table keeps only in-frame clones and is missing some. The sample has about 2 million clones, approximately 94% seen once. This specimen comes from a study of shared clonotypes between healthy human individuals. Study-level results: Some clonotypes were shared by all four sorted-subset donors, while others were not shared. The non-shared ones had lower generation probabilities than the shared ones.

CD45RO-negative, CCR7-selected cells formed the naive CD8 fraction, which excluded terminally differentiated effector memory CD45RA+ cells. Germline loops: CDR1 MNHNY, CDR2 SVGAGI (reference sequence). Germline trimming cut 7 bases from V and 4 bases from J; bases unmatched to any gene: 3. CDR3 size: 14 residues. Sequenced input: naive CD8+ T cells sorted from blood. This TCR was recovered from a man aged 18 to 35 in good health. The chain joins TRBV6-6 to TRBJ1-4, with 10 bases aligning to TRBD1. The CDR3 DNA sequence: TGTGCCAGCAAGACAGGGGGCCTTAATGAAAAACTGTTTTTT. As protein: CASKTGGLNEKLFF.